This T cell receptor (beta chain) is drawn from a study of early T cells in non-severe SARS-CoV-2 infection. One entry per CDR3 protein results from TCRdb running MiXCR on the 5' RACE reads. The sample shows about 33,000 distinct CDR3 sequences, approximately 5.2% of them seen only once. Trimming removed 0 bases from V and 5 bases from J, with 7 bases in between. CDR1 MNHEY and CDR2 SVGEGT come from the germline V gene. The CDR3 is 13 residues long. This clonotype was detected a few times. Input material: whole blood. This chain uses TRBV6-2 or TRBV6-3 with TRBJ1-1; D gene ambiguous. The clonotype comes from an adult who was a healthcare worker with PCR-confirmed SARS-CoV-2 infection or an uninfected control (not recorded which). CDR3 sequence reads: CASSYSEGTEAFF. CDR3 bases: TGTGCCAGCAGTTACTCCGAGGGAACTGAAGCTTTCTTT.